The T cell receptor beta chain under discussion was sequenced for a study of blood T cell repertoires in COVID-19. Whole-study context: Acute and convalescent COVID-19 samples came from the United States, Italy and Spain. In each case, the material was cDNA or gDNA derived from T cells, B-cell-depleted T cells, or PBMCs.

V gave up 5 bases and J gave up 6 bases; unmatched junction bases: 6. In germline, CDR1 is MNHEY, CDR2 SVGEGT. The CDR3 spans 13 residues. Methods used by the authors: Cell counts per sample came from amplifying reference gene primers. The method was immunoSEQ multiplex PCR; TCRdb's version includes in-frame clones alone and lacks a portion of them. V and J calls plus clone size are reproduced from that table; the DNA served to infer D and trimming. The repertoire includes approximately 73,000 clones, around nine tenths of them detected once, and around 1.9% sits in the top ten. This chain links TRBV6-2 or TRBV6-3 with TRBJ1-2; 7 bases map to TRBD1. This TCR was recovered from a woman aged 55-75 years with acute or convalescent COVID-19. Sequenced: peripheral blood. The DNA of the CDR3 is TGTGCCAGCAGTCCCCGACAGGGCAATGGCTACACCTTC. Encoded protein: CASSPRQGNGYTF.